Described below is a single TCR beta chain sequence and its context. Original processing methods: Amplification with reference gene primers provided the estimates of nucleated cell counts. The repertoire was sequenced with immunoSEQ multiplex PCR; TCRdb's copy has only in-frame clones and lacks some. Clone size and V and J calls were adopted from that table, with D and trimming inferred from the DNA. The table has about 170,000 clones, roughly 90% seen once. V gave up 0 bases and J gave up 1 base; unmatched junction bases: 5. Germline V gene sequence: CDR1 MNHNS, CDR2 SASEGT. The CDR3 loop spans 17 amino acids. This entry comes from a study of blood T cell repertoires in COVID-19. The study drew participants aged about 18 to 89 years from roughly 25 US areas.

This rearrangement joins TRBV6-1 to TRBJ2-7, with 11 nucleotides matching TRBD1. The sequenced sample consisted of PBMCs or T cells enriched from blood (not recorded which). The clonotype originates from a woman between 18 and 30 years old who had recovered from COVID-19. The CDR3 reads CASSEAGTGGASYEQYF. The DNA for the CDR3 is TGTGCCAGCAGTGAAGCGGGGACAGGGGGAGCGTCCTACGAGCAGTACTTC.